Reported below is one TCR beta chain. The target antigen is unknown. These data belong to a study of cytomegalovirus exposure and HLA in healthy donors. At the level of the study: Within an early data release were about 85 million unique TCRs drawn from HLA-typed donors.

V lost 0 bases and J lost 4; bases outside the gene matches: 3. Germline V gene sequence: CDR1 SGHRS, CDR2 YFSETQ. This CDR3 spans 16 amino acids. Study-level results: As a later analysis revealed, most CMV-associated TCR beta chains appeared HLA-restricted.

PCR employed 60 Vbeta and 13 Jbeta primers. Sequencing was performed with immunoSEQ multiplex PCR; in TCRdb, only in-frame clones are kept and a portion is missing. The data hold approximately 79,000 clones, with around 78% observed a single time. The receptor was derived from a male donor in good health and CMV-seropositive. The sequenced sample was PBMCs. The chain couples TRBV5-1 to TRBJ2-1, with 11 bases fitting TRBD1. The CDR3 region has the DNA TGCGCCAGCAGCTTGGAAGGGACAGGGGGGTACAATGAGCAGTTCTTC. It translates to CASSLEGTGGYNEQFF.